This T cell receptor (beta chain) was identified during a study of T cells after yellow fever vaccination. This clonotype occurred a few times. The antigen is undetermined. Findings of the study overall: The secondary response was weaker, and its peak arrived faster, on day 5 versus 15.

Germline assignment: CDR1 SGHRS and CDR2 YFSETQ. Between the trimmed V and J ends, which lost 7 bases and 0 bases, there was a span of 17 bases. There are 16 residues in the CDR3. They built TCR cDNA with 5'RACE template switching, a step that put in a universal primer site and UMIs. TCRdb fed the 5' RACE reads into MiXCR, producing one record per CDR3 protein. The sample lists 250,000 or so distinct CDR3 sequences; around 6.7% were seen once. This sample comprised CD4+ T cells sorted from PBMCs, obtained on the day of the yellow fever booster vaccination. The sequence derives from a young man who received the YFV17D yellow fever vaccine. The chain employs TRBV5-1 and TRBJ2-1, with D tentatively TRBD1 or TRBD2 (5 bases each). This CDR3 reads CASGPNEGSSYNEQFF. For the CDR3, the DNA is TGCGCCAGCGGGCCCAACGAGGGGAGCTCCTACAATGAGCAGTTCTTC.